These 7 T cell receptor beta chains were sequenced from one sample in a study of cytomegalovirus exposure and HLA in healthy donors. Generated by immunoSEQ multiplex PCR, the TCRdb table keeps only in-frame clones and is missing some. The sample has 50,000 to 65,000 clones, roughly 94% seen once. Input material: PBMCs. The origin of the receptors is a young woman in good health and CMV-seropositive.

This chain joins TRBV6-5 and TRBJ1-2; D not resolved. The V end lost 6 bases, the J end lost 5 bases, and 7 bases lay between the germline ends. Germline CDR1 MNHEY, CDR2 SVGAGI. The CDR3 extends over 11 amino acids. CDR3 DNA: TGTGCCAGCAGACATCTGTATGGCTACACCTTC. As protein: CASRHLYGYTF.

This chain links TRBV5-1 with TRBJ2-5, with D perhaps TRBD2 (6 bases). The germline V gene encodes CDR1 SGHRS and CDR2 YFSETQ. V lost 0 bases to trimming and J lost 2 bases, with 14 bases between them. The CDR3 contains 16 residues. The CDR3 loop reads CASSLAIAAGQETQYF. In DNA, the CDR3 is TGCGCCAGCAGCTTGGCCATCGCGGCGGGGCAAGAGACCCAGTACTTC.

The CDR3 nucleotides read TGTGCCTGGAGTGCACTAGCGGGGTTCACAGATACGCAGTATTTT. The encoded protein is CAWSALAGFTDTQYF. This chain connects TRBV30 to TRBJ2-3; TRBD2 aligns across 10 bases. Germline CDR1 and CDR2: GTSNPN and SVGIG (reference sequence). This CDR3 comprises 15 residues. The J segment lost 2 bases and the V segment lost 1 base, leaving 3 bases of the junction unmatched.

This clone occurred once. The chain employs TRBV27 and TRBJ2-5, with 7 bases aligning to TRBD1. V shed 5 bases, J shed 1 base, and the junction held 7 bases outside the gene matches. Per germline, CDR1 MNHEY and CDR2 SMNVEV (reference sequence). The CDR3 length is 15 residues. Written as DNA, the CDR3 is TGTGCCAGCAGTCGCTCGGGACAGCCCCAAGAGACCCAGTACTTC. Its protein is CASSRSGQPQETQYF.

V gene TRBV6-6 combines with J gene TRBJ2-7; 12 nucleotides line up with TRBD1. CDR1 and CDR2 from the germline V gene are MNHNY and SVGAGI (reference sequence). The CDR3 is 15 residues long. V lost 5 bases, J lost 2 bases, and 4 bases stayed unmatched. In DNA form, the CDR3 reads TGTGCCAGCAGTACGGGACAGGGGGCTCCCTACGAGCAGTACTTC. Translated, it gives CASSTGQGAPYEQYF.

This clone showed up many times. This chain links TRBV6-4 with TRBJ2-3, with 10 nucleotides matching TRBD2. This CDR3 is 15 amino acids long. Germline V lookup: CDR1 MRHNA, CDR2 SNTAGT. Germline trimming cut 2 bases from V and 4 bases from J; bases unmatched to any gene: 3. The DNA of the CDR3 is TGTGCCAGCAGTGACGGAGCGGGAGGGTCAGATACGCAGTATTTT. Translation gives CASSDGAGGSDTQYF.

The chain links TRBV30 to TRBJ1-3; maybe TRBD1 (5 bases). CDR3 length: 13 amino acids. Germline CDR1 reads GTSNPN; CDR2 reads SVGIG (reference sequence). V was trimmed by 5 bases and J by 7 bases, leaving 15 bases between them. This CDR3 is CAWEPGTTNTIYF. The CDR3 region has the DNA TGTGCCTGGGAGCCGGGGACTACTAACACCATATATTTT.